A single sample gave rise to the 12 T cell receptor beta chains below, sequenced in a study of cytomegalovirus exposure and HLA in healthy donors (dated by TCRdb to about 2017). The library was generated by the immunoSEQ multiplex PCR assay. The multiplex PCR relied on a mix of 60 forward primers for TCR Vbeta segments and 13 reverse primers for TCR Jbeta segments. The clones in this table, taken by TCRdb from immuneACCESS, are in-frame only. Not every clone is retained; where verified, under half of the shortfall comes from an unresolved V gene, and the cause of the rest is unknown. The sample yields nearly 200,000 clones; roughly 77% were counted once. Nearly 0.4% of the sample belongs to the ten largest clones. Sequenced sample: PBMCs. The receptors originated from a male donor in good health and CMV-seropositive.

In its sample, this clone was seen a few times. This chain links TRBV7-8 with TRBJ1-5; TRBD1 matches at 8 bases. The V and J ends lost 5 bases and 4 bases, in that order; junction bases with no gene match: 10. From germline, CDR1 is SGHVS and CDR2 FQNEAQ. The CDR3 runs to 16 residues. The DNA of the CDR3 is TGTGCCAGCAGCCCGAGCGGACAGGGCATGAATCAGCCCCAGCATTTT. Encoded protein: CASSPSGQGMNQPQHF.

The CDR3 nucleotides read TGTGCCAGCAGCTTAGTGGGCAGGGGATTGGATACGCAGTATTTT. It yields the protein CASSLVGRGLDTQYF. The rearrangement uses TRBV7-2 and TRBJ2-3; a possible D gene is TRBD1 (6 bases). Germline V gene data show CDR1 as SGHTA and CDR2 as FQGNSA. Deletions cut 1 base from V and 6 bases from J, with 14 bases between. The CDR3 runs 15 residues.

This clone was recorded only once. CDR3 region: CASNRGRETQYF. DNA for the CDR3: TGTGCCAGCAACAGGGGGCGGGAGACCCAGTACTTC. The genes are TRBV25-1 and TRBJ2-5; 9 nucleotides align to TRBD1. CDR1 and CDR2 (germline): MGHDK, SYGVNS. This CDR3 is built from 12 residues. V lost 7 bases, J lost 5 bases, and 2 bases stayed unmatched.

This clone was observed a few times. The rearrangement links TRBV5-1 to TRBJ2-7, with TRBD2 matching over 10 bases. This CDR3 comprises 16 residues. The V and J ends lost 5 bases and 4 bases, in that order; junction bases with no gene match: 12. Looked up from germline, CDR1 is SGHRS and CDR2 is YFSETQ. CDR3 DNA sequence: TGCGCCAGCAGTTTCACAACTAGCGGGGAGATATACGAGCAGTACTTC. This gives the protein CASSFTTSGEIYEQYF.

This clone occurred once. V and J are TRBV10-2 and TRBJ1-2, with a possible D match to TRBD1 (6 bases). V was clipped by 3 bases and J by 7 bases, with 15 bases between them. The V gene's germline CDR1 is WSHSY and CDR2 SAAADI. The CDR3 sequence is 14 residues long. Here the CDR3 reads CASSDLMGAGGYTF. DNA for the CDR3: TGCGCCAGCAGTGACCTAATGGGGGCTGGTGGCTACACCTTC.

The rearrangement links TRBV5-1 to TRBJ1-5, with no clear D. V gave up 0 bases and J gave up 4 bases, with 8 bases separating them. The CDR3 is made up of 14 amino acids. Germline lookup yields CDR1 SGHRS and CDR2 YFSETQ. The CDR3 DNA reads as TGCGCCAGCAGCTTGGACAGTCAAAATCAGCCCCAGCATTTT. Translating gives CASSLDSQNQPQHF.

The chain is built from TRBV6-1 and TRBJ1-1; D gene ambiguous. The V end lost 7 bases, the J end lost 4 bases, and 10 bases lay between the germline ends. The germline gives CDR1 MNHNS, CDR2 SASEGT. CDR3 length equals 12 residues. The DNA for the CDR3 is TGTGCCAGCATGTGGGCAGGCACTGAAGCTTTCTTT. This encodes CASMWAGTEAFF.

The chain recombines TRBV9 with TRBJ2-2; 9 bases map to TRBD1. The V gene's germline CDR1 is SGDLS and CDR2 YYNGEE. CDR3 length: 18 residues. Losses at the gene ends were 0 bases for V and 6 bases for J; bases not matched to a gene: 12. Here the CDR3 reads CASSVEGRGQGSPGELFF. CDR3 DNA: TGTGCCAGCAGCGTAGAGGGGAGAGGACAGGGGTCCCCCGGGGAGCTGTTTTTT.

The sample holds a few counts of this clone. The genes are TRBV12-5 and TRBJ2-7, with 8 positions matching TRBD1. V was pared by 1 base and J by 2 bases, with 4 bases of the junction left unmatched. The CDR3 is 15 residues long. Germline values: CDR1 LGHNT, CDR2 FRNRAP. For the CDR3, the DNA is TGTGCTAGTGGTTTGGGACAGGGGTCAACCTACGAGCAGTACTTC. It specifies CASGLGQGSTYEQYF.

This sequence joins TRBV11-1 and TRBJ1-3; 7 bases align to TRBD1. V lost 5 bases and J lost 0; bases outside the gene matches: 7. The CDR3 has 16 residues. Germline V gene lookup returns CDR1 SGHAT and CDR2 FQDESV (reference sequence). CDR3 nucleotides: TGTGCCAGCAGCGCCCGACAGGGTATCTCTGGAAACACCATATATTTT. Its protein is CASSARQGISGNTIYF.

This clone was counted a single time. V usage is TRBV7-2 and J usage is TRBJ1-1, with D maybe TRBD1 (5 bases). The germline CDR1 and CDR2 sequences are SGHTA and FQGNSA. The length of the CDR3 is 13 residues. Deletions cut 0 bases from V and 7 bases from J, with 9 bases between. The CDR3 spells CASSLASQGEAFF. In DNA, the CDR3 is TGTGCCAGCAGCTTAGCGTCCCAGGGTGAAGCTTTCTTT.

The chain recombines TRBV11-2 with TRBJ2-6; 9 nucleotides align to TRBD2. Germline assignment: CDR1 SGHAT and CDR2 FQNNGV. The CDR3 contains 19 residues. The V segment lost 4 bases and the J segment 1 base; nucleotides outside the gene matches: 11. The CDR3 DNA follows: TGTGCCAGCAGCTCCCACCGACTAGCGGTCTATTCTGGGGCCAACGTCCTGACTTTC. It yields the protein CASSSHRLAVYSGANVLTF.